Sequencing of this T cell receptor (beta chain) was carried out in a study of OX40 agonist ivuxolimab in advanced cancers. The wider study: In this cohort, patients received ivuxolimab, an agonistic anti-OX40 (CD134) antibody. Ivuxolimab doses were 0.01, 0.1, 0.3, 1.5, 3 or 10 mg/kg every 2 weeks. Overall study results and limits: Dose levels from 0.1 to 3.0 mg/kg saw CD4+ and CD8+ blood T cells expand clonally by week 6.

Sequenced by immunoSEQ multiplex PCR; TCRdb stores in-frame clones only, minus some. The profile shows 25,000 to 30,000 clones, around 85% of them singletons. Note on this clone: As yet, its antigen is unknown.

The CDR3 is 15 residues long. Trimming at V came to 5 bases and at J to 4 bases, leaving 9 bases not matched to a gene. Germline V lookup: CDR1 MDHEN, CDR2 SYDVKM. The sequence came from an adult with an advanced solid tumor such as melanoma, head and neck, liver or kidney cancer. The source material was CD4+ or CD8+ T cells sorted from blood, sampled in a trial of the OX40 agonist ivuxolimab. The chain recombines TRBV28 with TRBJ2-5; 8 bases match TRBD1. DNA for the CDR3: TGTGCCAGCAGTCGCGGACAGGGTCTTAGAGAGACCCAGTACTTC. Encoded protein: CASSRGQGLRETQYF.